The subject of this entry is one T cell receptor beta chain. The clone's antigen remains unknown. Base qualities are missing; no much larger clone stands one base away. The data were obtained in a study of blood T cell repertoires in COVID-19 (dated by TCRdb to the early 2020s). As for the study more broadly: Samples covering the acute and convalescent phases of COVID-19 were provided by collaborators in the United States, Italy and Spain. The material from the prospective study consisted of cDNA or gDNA derived from T cells, B-cell-depleted T cells, or PBMCs. Subjects who had been exposed to COVID-19, were actively infected with it, or had recovered from it provided the deeply sampled blood TCRbeta repertoires that made up the dataset. A freely available public database, intended as a resource for researchers studying the immune response to SARS-CoV-2, is where the repertoires were released. Samples were obtained from the ongoing ImmuneRACE study (first 160 participants) and from 1,254 subjects provided by 6 global collaborators. Nearly every sample came with metadata listing a de-identified subject ID, COVID-19 status, age in years and sex. Where available, HLA class I and class II types were taken from metadata supplied by the sample provider and were not determined by assay-based typing. Overall study results and their limits: The amount of clinical and demographic metadata varied by source and participant and was provided uncurated.

Enrolling through a virtual design, the prospective study's participants ranged in age from about 18 to 89 years and lived across more than 20 United States geographic areas. Cohort assignment in the prospective study relied on participant-reported clinical history from a screening survey and a study questionnaire. Exposed participants had been in contact, within 2 weeks of entering the study, with a person who had a PCR-confirmed or clinician-diagnosed case of COVID-19. In the prospective study, whole blood, serum and a nasopharyngeal or oropharyngeal swab were collected from each participant by mobile phlebotomists. Participants in the prospective study had the option to provide additional blood draws and questionnaires over a roughly two-month period. Before DNA extraction, blood samples from the prospective study were shipped at room temperature or frozen. TCRbeta CDR3 regions were amplified from genomic DNA using the immunoSEQ Assay, a bias-controlled multiplex PCR. Regarding the original processing steps: The number of nucleated cells in each sample was estimated by amplification of reference gene primers within the assay. To quantify the absolute abundance of each unique TCRbeta CDR3 rearrangement, sequence reads were collapsed and filtered. Productive Simpson clonality was computed per sample as the square root of Simpson's diversity index over productive rearrangements. Drawn from immuneACCESS, this table holds only the in-frame rearrangements with V and J called that TCRdb kept. Clones are partly lost; checked studies trace under half to an unresolved V gene and leave the rest unexplained. V, J and clone size are taken as reported in that table, and D and trimming were inferred from the DNA itself. The sample includes 150,000 to 200,000 clones, with over 70% observed a single time. The ten biggest clones cover approximately 5.1% of the sample.

From its cysteine to its phenylalanine, the CDR3 spans 11 amino acids. Of the read, only the CDR3 DNA is kept; its 33 bases are in frame from base 1. CDR1 KGHSH and CDR2 LQKENI are derived from the germline V gene. At the junction V is shortened by 8 bases and J by 5 bases, with 8 bases in between. This receptor was obtained from a man between 65 and 85 years old who had been exposed to COVID-19. The sequence links TRBV18 to TRBJ2-3, with the D gene call left open. The material sequenced was PBMCs or T cells enriched from blood (not recorded which). In nucleotides, the sequence is TGTGCCAGCACCCCTATAGATACGCAGTATTTT. Protein translation: CASTPIDTQYF.